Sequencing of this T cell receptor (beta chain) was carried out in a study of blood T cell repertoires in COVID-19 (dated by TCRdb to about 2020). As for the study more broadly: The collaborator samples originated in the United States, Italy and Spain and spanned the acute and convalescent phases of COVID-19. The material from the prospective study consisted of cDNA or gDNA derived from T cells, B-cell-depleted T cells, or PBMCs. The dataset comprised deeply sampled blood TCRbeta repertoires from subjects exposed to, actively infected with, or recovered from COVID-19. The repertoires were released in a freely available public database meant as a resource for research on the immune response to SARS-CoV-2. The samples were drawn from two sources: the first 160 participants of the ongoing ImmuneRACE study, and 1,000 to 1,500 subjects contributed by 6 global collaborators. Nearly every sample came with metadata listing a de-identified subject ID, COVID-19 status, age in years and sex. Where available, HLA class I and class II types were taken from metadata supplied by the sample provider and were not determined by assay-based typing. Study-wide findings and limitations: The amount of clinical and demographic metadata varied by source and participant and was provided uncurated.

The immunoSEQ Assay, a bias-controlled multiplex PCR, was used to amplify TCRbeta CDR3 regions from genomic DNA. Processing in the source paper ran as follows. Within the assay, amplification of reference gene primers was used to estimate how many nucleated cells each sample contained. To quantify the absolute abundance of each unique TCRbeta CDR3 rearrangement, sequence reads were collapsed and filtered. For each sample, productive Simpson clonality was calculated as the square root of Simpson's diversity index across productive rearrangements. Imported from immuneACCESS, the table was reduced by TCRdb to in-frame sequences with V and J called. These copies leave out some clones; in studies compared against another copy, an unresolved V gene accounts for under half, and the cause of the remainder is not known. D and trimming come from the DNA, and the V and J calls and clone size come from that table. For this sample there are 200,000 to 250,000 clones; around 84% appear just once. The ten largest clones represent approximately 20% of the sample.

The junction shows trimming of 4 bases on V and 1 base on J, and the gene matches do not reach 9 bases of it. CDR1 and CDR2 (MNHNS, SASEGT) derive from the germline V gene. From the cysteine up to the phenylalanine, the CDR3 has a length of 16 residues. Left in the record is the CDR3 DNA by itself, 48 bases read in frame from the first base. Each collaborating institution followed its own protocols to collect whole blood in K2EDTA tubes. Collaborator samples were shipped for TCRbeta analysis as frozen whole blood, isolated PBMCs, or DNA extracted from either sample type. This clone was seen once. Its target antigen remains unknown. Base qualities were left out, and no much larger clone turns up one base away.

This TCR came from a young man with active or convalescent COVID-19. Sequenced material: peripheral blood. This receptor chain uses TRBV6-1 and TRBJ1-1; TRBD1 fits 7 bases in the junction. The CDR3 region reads CASSVRQGAANTEAFF. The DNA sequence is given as TGTGCCAGCAGTGTTCGACAGGGCGCGGCGAACACTGAAGCTTTCTTT.